This T cell receptor (beta chain) was sequenced in a study of cytomegalovirus exposure and HLA in healthy donors. About the study: The roughly 120 validation repertoires, a later analysis reported, used the same platform as the roughly 710 first-cohort repertoires. Study observations and caveats: Associated with cytomegalovirus, according to the listing, were 150 to 200 TCR beta chains. Using the classifier, cytomegalovirus status was reportedly diagnosed with high specificity and sensitivity.

For this clone: Its antigen is not known.

Profiling relied on immunoSEQ multiplex PCR, and the TCRdb table lists in-frame clones only, not all of them. Among some 170,000 clones, roughly 80% were seen once, and the ten largest hold about 9.4%. The sequencing input was PBMCs. The receptor's source is a man aged 30-40 years in good health and CMV-seropositive.

The CDR3 DNA reads TGTGCCAGCAGACTCGGACAGGGGAAGTGGGATACGCAGTATTTT. Its protein product is CASRLGQGKWDTQYF. This rearrangement joins TRBV5-8 to TRBJ2-3, with TRBD1 identical over 9 bases. This CDR3 is 15 amino acids long. CDR1 SGHTS and CDR2 YDEGEE come from the germline V gene. Losses at the gene ends were 5 bases for V and 6 bases for J; bases not matched to a gene: 10.